This TCR beta chain was found in a study of T cells in women clearing cervical HPV infection. As for the study in general: HLA type stays a possible confounder, typing being limited. Study results and limitations: Each sample's T-cell count was unknown, possibly confounding richness. CIN3+ cases had significantly higher TCR richness than controls; evenness did not differ.

As to this clone: Its antigen is still unknown. The CDR3 goes on 3 residues after the read ends, and that part is filled in from the germline J gene.

Data came from immunoSEQ multiplex PCR; TCRdb stores just in-frame clones and leaves some out. The table lists tens of thousands of clones. Trimming took off 6 bases at V and 4 bases at J, with 25 bases between the two ends. CDR1 and CDR2 (germline): SGHDN, FVKESK. The CDR3 runs 18 residues. The clonotype was recovered from a woman between 18 and 69 years old with a cervical HPV16 infection that either progressed to CIN3+ or cleared (not recorded which). Sequences were obtained from blood buffy coat. The chain couples TRBV14 to TRBJ2-1; D might be TRBD2 (5 bases). Here the CDR3 reads CASRPIREERPSYNEQFF. CDR3 DNA (partial): TGTGCCAGCAGACCCATCCGAGAGGAGCGGCCATCGTACAATGAG.